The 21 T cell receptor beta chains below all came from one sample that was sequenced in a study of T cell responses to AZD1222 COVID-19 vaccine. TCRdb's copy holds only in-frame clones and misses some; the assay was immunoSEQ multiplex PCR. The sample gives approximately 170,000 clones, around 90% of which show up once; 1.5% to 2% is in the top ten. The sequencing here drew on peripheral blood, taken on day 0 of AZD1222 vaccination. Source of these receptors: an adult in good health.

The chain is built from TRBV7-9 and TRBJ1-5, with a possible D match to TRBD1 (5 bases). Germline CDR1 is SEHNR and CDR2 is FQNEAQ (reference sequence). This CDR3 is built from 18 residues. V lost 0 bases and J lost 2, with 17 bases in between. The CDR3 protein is CASSLALGGNRGNQPQHF. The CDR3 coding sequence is TGTGCCAGCAGCTTAGCGTTGGGGGGGAACCGTGGCAATCAGCCCCAGCATTTT.

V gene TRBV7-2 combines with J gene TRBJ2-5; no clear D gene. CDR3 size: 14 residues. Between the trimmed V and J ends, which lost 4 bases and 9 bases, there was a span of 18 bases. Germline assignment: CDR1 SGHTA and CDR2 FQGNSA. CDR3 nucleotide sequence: TGTGCCAGCAGCTCCGGGTGGGGATCCAACGCCCAGTACTTC. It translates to CASSSGWGSNAQYF.

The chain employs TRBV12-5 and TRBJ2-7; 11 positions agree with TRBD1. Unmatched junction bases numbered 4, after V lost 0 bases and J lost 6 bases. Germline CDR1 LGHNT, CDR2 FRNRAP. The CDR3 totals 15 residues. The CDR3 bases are TGTGCTAGTGGTTTGGTAATTGGGACAGGGGGCGAGCAGTACTTC. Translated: CASGLVIGTGGEQYF.

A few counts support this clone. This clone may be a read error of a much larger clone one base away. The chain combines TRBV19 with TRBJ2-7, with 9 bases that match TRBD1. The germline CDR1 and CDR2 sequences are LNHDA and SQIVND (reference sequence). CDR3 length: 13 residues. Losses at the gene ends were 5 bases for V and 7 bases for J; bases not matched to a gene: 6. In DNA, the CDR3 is TGTGCCAGTAGTGTTGACAGGGGGGGGGAGCAGTACTTC. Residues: CASSVDRGGEQYF.

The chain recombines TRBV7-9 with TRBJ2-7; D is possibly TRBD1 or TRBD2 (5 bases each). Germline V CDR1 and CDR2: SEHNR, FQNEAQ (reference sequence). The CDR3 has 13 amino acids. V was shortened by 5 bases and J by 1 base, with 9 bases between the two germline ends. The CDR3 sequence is CASSPGTSYEQYF. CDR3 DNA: TGTGCCAGCAGCCCCGGGACGTCCTACGAGCAGTACTTC.

The CDR3 nucleotides read TGCGCCAGCAGCCAGGCCGGACGGGCCTACGAGCAGTACTTC. Its protein product is CASSQAGRAYEQYF. The rearrangement uses TRBV4-1 and TRBJ2-7; D remains unclear. V shed 3 bases and J shed 2 bases, with 11 bases lying between them. Germline loops: CDR1 MGHRA, CDR2 YSYEKL. The CDR3 is 14 amino acids.

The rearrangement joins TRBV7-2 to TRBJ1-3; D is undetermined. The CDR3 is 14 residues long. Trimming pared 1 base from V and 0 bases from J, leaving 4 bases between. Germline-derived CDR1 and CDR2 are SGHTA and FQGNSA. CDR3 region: CASSLDVSGNTIYF. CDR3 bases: TGTGCCAGCAGCTTAGATGTCTCTGGAAACACCATATATTTT.

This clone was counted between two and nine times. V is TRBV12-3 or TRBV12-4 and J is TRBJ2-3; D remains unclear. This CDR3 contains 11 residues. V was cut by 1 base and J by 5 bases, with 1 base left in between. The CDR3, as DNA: TGTGCCAGCAGTTTAGAAGATACGCAGTATTTT. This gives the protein CASSLEDTQYF.

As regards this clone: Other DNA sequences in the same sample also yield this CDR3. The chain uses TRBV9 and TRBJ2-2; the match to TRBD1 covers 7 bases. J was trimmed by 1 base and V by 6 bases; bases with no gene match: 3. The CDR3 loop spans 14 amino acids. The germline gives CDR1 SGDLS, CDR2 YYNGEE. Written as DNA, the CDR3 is TGTGCCAGCAAGGCAGGGGGGAACACCGGGGAGCTGTTTTTT. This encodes CASKAGGNTGELFF.

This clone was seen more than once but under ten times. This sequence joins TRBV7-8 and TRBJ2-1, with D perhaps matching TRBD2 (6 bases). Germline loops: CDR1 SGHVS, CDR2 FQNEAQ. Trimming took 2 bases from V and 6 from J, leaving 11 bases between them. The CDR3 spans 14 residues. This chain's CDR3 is CASSLSGAGNEQFF. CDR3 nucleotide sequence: TGTGCCAGCAGCTTAAGTGGAGCGGGCAATGAGCAGTTCTTC.

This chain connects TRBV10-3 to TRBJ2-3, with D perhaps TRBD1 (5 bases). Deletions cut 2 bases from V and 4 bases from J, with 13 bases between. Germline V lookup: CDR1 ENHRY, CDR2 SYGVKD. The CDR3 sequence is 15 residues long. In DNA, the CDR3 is TGTGCCATCAGTGAGAGGACAAAAGGAGCAGATACGCAGTATTTT. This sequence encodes CAISERTKGADTQYF.

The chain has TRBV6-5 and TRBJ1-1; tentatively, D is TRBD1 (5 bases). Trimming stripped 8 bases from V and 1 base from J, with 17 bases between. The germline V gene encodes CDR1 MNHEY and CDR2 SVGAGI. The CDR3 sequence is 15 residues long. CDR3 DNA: TGTGCCAGCCAACGGGGGGGAACGACGAACACTGAAGCTTTCTTT. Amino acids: CASQRGGTTNTEAFF.

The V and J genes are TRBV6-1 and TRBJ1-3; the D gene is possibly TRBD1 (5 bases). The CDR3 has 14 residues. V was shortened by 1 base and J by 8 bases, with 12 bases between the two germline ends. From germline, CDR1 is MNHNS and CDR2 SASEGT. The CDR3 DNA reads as TGTGCCAGCAGTGAAGTGGGGACTATGGACACCATATATTTT. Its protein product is CASSEVGTMDTIYF.

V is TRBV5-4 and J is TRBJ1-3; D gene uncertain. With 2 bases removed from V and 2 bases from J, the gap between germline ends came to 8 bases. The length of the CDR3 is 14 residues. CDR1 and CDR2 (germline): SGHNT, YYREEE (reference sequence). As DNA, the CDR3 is TGTGCCAGCAGCTTACCCGGGACTGGAAACACCATATATTTT. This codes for CASSLPGTGNTIYF.

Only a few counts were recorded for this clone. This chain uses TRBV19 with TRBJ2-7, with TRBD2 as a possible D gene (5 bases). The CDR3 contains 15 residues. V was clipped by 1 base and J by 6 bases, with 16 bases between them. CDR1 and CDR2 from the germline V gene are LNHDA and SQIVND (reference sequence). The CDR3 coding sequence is TGTGCCAGTAGTATAGTAACGGGATGGTTTGGCGAGCAGTACTTC. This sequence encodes CASSIVTGWFGEQYF.

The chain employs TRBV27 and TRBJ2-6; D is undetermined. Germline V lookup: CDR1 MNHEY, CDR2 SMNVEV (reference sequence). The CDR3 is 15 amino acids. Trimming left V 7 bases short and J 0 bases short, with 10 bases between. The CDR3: CASTSGSSGANVLTF. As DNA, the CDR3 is TGTGCCAGCACCTCCGGTAGCTCTGGGGCCAACGTCCTGACTTTC. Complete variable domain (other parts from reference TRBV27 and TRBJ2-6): EAQVTQNPRYLITVTGKKLTVTCSQNMNHEYMSWYRQDPGLGLRQIYYSMNVEVTDKGDVPEGYKVSRKEKRNFPLILESPSPNQTSLYFCASTSGSSGANVLTFGAGSRLTVL.

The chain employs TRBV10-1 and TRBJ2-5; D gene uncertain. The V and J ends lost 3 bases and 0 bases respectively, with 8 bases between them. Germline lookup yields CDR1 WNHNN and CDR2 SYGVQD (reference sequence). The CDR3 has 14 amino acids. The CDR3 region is CASSDVYDQETQYF. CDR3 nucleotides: TGCGCCAGCAGTGATGTTTATGACCAAGAGACCCAGTACTTC.

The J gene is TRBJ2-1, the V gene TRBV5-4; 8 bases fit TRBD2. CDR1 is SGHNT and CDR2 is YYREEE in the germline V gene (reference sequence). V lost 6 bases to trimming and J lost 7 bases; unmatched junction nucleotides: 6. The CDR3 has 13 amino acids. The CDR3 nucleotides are TGTGCCAGCACCTCGACTAGCGCGAATGAGCAGTTCTTC. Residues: CASTSTSANEQFF.

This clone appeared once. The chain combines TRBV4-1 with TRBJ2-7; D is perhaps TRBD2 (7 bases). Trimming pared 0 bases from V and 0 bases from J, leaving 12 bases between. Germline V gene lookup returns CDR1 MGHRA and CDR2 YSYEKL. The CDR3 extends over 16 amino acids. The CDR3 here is CASSQDRGGSSYEQYF. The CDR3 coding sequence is TGCGCCAGCAGCCAAGATAGGGGGGGTTCCTCCTACGAGCAGTACTTC.

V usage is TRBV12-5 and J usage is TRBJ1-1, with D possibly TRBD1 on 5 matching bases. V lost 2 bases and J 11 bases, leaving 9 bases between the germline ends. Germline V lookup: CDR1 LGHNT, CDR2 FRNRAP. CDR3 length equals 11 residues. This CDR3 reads CASGLMPGAFF. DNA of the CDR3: TGTGCTAGTGGTTTGATGCCAGGGGCTTTCTTT.

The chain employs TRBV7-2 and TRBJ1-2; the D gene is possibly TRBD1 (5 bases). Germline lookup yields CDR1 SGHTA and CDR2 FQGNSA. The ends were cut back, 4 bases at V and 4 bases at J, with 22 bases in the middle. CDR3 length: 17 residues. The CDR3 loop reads CASSSRGGGDRSYGYTF. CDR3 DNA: TGTGCCAGCAGCTCCCGGGGGGGAGGAGATAGAAGCTATGGCTACACCTTC.